Listed here is a single TCR beta chain. The antigen remains undetermined. Sequencing was performed with immunoSEQ multiplex PCR; in TCRdb, only in-frame clones are kept and a portion is missing. The sample consists of about 19,000 clones, roughly 90% of them appearing once. CDR1 KGHSH and CDR2 LQKENI come from the germline V gene. V lost 4 bases, J lost 2 bases, and 7 bases lay in between. The CDR3 is made up of 13 amino acids. A marrow graft followed busulfan-fludarabine conditioning, with cyclophosphamide on days +3 and +4. The record originates from a study of T cells after posttransplantation cyclophosphamide. Study conclusions and caveats: Blood and skin or GI T cell repertoires showed limited TRB overlap. Donor-recipient repertoire similarity was low at 1-2 months, rising over year one. Recipient CMV seropositivity and CMV reactivation strongly tracked TRB clonality.

The TCR sequence derives from a female patient in her forties or fifties who received an allogeneic stem cell transplant from a related donor, was CMV-positive, and had no GVHD. A share of the T cells may be of graft donor origin. This material consisted of PBMCs, taken after allogeneic stem cell transplant with posttransplant cyclophosphamide. The V call is TRBV18, the J call TRBJ2-3, with no clear D. The CDR3 DNA is TGTGCCAGCTCACTAAGCAACACAGATACGCAGTATTTT. It is translated as CASSLSNTDTQYF.